One sample yielded the 25 T cell receptor beta chains listed below, sequenced in a study of T cells in Graves' hyperthyroidism and ophthalmopathy. RNA transcripts served as the template for amplifying TCR beta CDR3 regions. The TCR CDR3 first-round RT-PCR relied on the HTBI primer set. A single record per CDR3 protein comes from TCRdb applying MiXCR to the multiplex PCR reads. The sample holds approximately 710,000 distinct CDR3 sequences, around a sixth seen once. The sequenced sample was blood. Receptor source: a man aged 50 or older with Graves' hyperthyroidism.

The count of this clonotype is one. The V and J genes are TRBV15 and TRBJ1-6; perhaps TRBD1 as D (5 bases). CDR1 is LNHNV and CDR2 is YYDKDF in the germline V gene (reference sequence). V was shortened by 3 bases and J by 6 bases, with 15 bases between the two germline ends. The length of the CDR3 is 16 residues. The CDR3 is CATSSLSAGSNSPLHF. DNA for the CDR3: TGTGCCACCAGCAGTTTGAGCGCAGGGAGTAATTCACCCCTCCACTTT.

This clonotype was found many times. The chain joins TRBV18 to TRBJ2-5, with 7 bases matching TRBD1. Germline V gene lookup returns CDR1 KGHSH and CDR2 LQKENI. After removal of 2 bases from V and 5 bases from J, the junction contained 5 bases not matched to a gene. The CDR3 loop spans 14 amino acids. CDR3 coding DNA: TGTGCCAGCTCACCAAGGGACAGAGGGGAGACCCAGTACTTC. Translating it yields CASSPRDRGETQYF.

This clonotype was counted a single time. This chain connects TRBV6-1 to TRBJ1-1; TRBD1 matches 11 bases. The germline gives CDR1 MNHNS, CDR2 SASEGT. The CDR3 sequence is 17 residues long. Trimming cost V 5 bases and J 3 bases; bases outside gene matches: 11. CDR3 in amino acids: CASSQTPGQGGHTEAFF. In DNA form, the CDR3 reads TGTGCCAGCAGTCAGACTCCGGGACAGGGGGGGCACACTGAAGCTTTCTTT.

There are a few counts of this clonotype. The CDR3 DNA reads TGTGCCAGCAGTCTCCACCCGGACAGGGTTGACTACGAGCAGTACTTC. This codes for CASSLHPDRVDYEQYF. The chain is built from TRBV28 and TRBJ2-7; TRBD1 matches at 8 bases. The V and J ends lost 5 bases and 3 bases, in that order; junction bases with no gene match: 12. The CDR3 has 16 amino acids. The germline V gene encodes CDR1 MDHEN and CDR2 SYDVKM.

V usage is TRBV11-2 and J usage is TRBJ2-1; 7 bases fit TRBD1. The germline V gene has CDR1 SGHAT and CDR2 FQNNGV. The CDR3 spans 18 residues. V gave up 0 bases and J gave up 2 bases; unmatched junction bases: 10. The CDR3 loop reads CASSLDVGGRVTYNEQFF. CDR3 bases: TGTGCCAGCAGCTTAGATGTAGGGGGCAGGGTCACCTACAATGAGCAGTTCTTC.

This clonotype showed up many times. The chain employs TRBV27 and TRBJ2-5; the match to TRBD2 covers 12 bases. V lost 5 bases, J lost 1 base, and 5 bases stayed unmatched. This CDR3 is built from 16 residues. Germline values: CDR1 MNHEY, CDR2 SMNVEV (reference sequence). The CDR3 DNA reads as TGTGCCAGCAGTAGGGGACTAGCGGGCGCCCAAGAGACCCAGTACTTC. This sequence encodes CASSRGLAGAQETQYF.

This clonotype was seen ten or more times. This chain links TRBV5-1 with TRBJ2-7, with 13 bases that match TRBD2. This CDR3 spans 16 amino acids. CDR1 and CDR2 (germline): SGHRS, YFSETQ. V lost 3 bases to trimming and J lost 6 bases; unmatched junction nucleotides: 9. For the CDR3, the DNA is TGCGCCAGCAGCTCGGGGGGACTAGCGGGAATTGGCGAGCAGTACTTC. Protein: CASSSGGLAGIGEQYF.

This clonotype has a count of ten or more. This chain connects TRBV7-9 to TRBJ2-7; 9 nucleotides agree with TRBD1. Germline V gene sequence: CDR1 SEHNR, CDR2 FQNEAQ (reference sequence). V shed 8 bases and J 4 bases; nucleotides not matched to a gene: 6. The CDR3 consists of 13 residues. As DNA, the CDR3 is TGTGCCAGCCACCAGGGGACAGGGTACGAGCAGTACTTC. Translation gives CASHQGTGYEQYF.

This clonotype showed up many times. The chain has TRBV11-2 and TRBJ1-1; D is unresolved. This CDR3 comprises 15 residues. CDR1 is SGHAT, CDR2 FQNNGV, per germline. With 2 bases removed from V and 0 bases from J, the gap between germline ends came to 10 bases. The CDR3 reads CASSLLLGLNTEAFF. As DNA, the CDR3 is TGTGCCAGCAGCTTACTGTTGGGCTTGAACACTGAAGCTTTCTTT.

This clonotype appeared once. V and J are TRBV19 and TRBJ2-7; the D gene is possibly TRBD2 (6 bases). Germline V lookup: CDR1 LNHDA, CDR2 SQIVND (reference sequence). CDR3 length equals 14 residues. The V end was cut by 3 bases, the J end by 0 bases, with 9 bases between. DNA of the CDR3: TGTGCCAGTAGTATCGTCGGGAGCTCCTACGAGCAGTACTTC. Translated: CASSIVGSSYEQYF.

The V and J genes are TRBV5-1 and TRBJ1-6; D remains ambiguous. The CDR3 covers 14 residues. The germline gives CDR1 SGHRS, CDR2 YFSETQ. Trimming shortened V by 1 base and J by 6 bases, and 8 bases separated the two germline ends. As DNA, the CDR3 is TGCGCCAGCAGCTTGTGGTTCAGTAATTCACCCCTCCACTTT. Its translation: CASSLWFSNSPLHF.

The chain links TRBV3-1 to TRBJ1-5; tentative D call: TRBD1 (5 bases). CDR3 length: 15 residues. Trimming took 3 bases from V and 9 from J, leaving 18 bases between them. Germline lookup yields CDR1 LGHDT and CDR2 YNNKEL (reference sequence). The CDR3 region is CASSQTEVGESPQHF. The CDR3 nucleotides read TGTGCCAGCAGCCAGACGGAAGTGGGGGAATCGCCCCAGCATTTT. The full variable domain, completed using reference TRBV3-1 and TRBJ1-5, is DTAVSQTPKYLVTQMGNDKSIKCEQNLGHDTMYWYKQDSKKFLKIMFSYNNKELIINETVPNRFSPKSPDKAHLNLHINSLELGDSAVYFCASSQTEVGESPQHFGDGTRLSIL.

V is TRBV12-3 or TRBV12-4 and J is TRBJ2-7; D is unclear. This CDR3 is built from 13 residues. Trimming took off 3 bases at V and 4 bases at J, with 10 bases between the two ends. CDR3: CASSLETNYEQYF. As DNA, the CDR3 is TGTGCCAGCAGTTTGGAGACCAATTACGAGCAGTACTTC.

This clonotype was found many times. The V gene is TRBV6-1, the J gene TRBJ2-3; D possibly uses TRBD1 or TRBD2 (5 bases each). The CDR3 loop spans 15 amino acids. CDR1 is MNHNS and CDR2 is SASEGT in the germline V gene. V was cut by 3 bases and J by 5 bases, with 15 bases left in between. The DNA for the CDR3 is TGTGCCAGCAGTGATACAGGATTTGGAGGAGATACGCAGTATTTT. As protein: CASSDTGFGGDTQYF.

V usage is TRBV20-1 and J usage is TRBJ2-7; D not resolved. The CDR3 length is 13 residues. V was pared by 8 bases and J by 0 bases, with 14 bases between. The germline V gene encodes CDR1 DFQATT and CDR2 SNEGSKA (reference sequence). The DNA for the CDR3 is TGCAGTACAGCACCGAGCAGCTCCTACGAGCAGTACTTC. Residues: CSTAPSSSYEQYF.

The sample holds a few counts of this clonotype. CDR3 bases: TGCGCCAGCAGCTTGAGGATAGAGGAGACCCAGTACTTC. The encoded protein is CASSLRIEETQYF. This chain uses TRBV5-1 with TRBJ2-5; D ambiguous. The length of the CDR3 is 13 residues. Trimming shortened V by 1 base and J by 5 bases, and 9 bases separated the two germline ends. Germline V lookup: CDR1 SGHRS, CDR2 YFSETQ.

This clonotype was seen many times. V and J are TRBV5-1 and TRBJ2-7, with 7 bases that match TRBD2. In germline, CDR1 is SGHRS, CDR2 YFSETQ. The CDR3 sequence is 16 residues long. Trimming at V came to 0 bases and at J to 0 bases, leaving 6 bases not matched to a gene. CDR3 amino acids: CASSLAGGISSYEQYF. The CDR3 coding sequence is TGCGCCAGCAGCTTGGCCGGGGGGATTAGCTCCTACGAGCAGTACTTC.

This chain joins TRBV6-1 and TRBJ2-1, with 9 bases aligning to TRBD2. V dropped 4 bases and J dropped 3; count of bases not matched to a gene: 4. Germline CDR1 reads MNHNS; CDR2 reads SASEGT. The CDR3 contains 15 residues. CDR3 region: CASSVISGGYNEQFF. Written as DNA, the CDR3 is TGTGCCAGCAGTGTCATTAGCGGGGGCTACAATGAGCAGTTCTTC.

This clonotype was observed once. With a much larger clone just one base away, this may be a read error. This chain connects TRBV3-1 to TRBJ1-2, with 10 bases lining up with TRBD1. Trimming cost V 3 bases and J 8 bases; bases outside gene matches: 6. Germline V gene lookup returns CDR1 LGHDT and CDR2 YNNKEL (reference sequence). The CDR3 runs to 14 residues. CDR3 nucleotides: TGTGCCAGCAGCCAGGGGACAGGGGCGCTCGGCTACACCTTC. The encoded protein is CASSQGTGALGYTF.

This clonotype was seen ten or more times. V is TRBV7-2 and J is TRBJ2-7; 8 bases agree with TRBD1. V shed 5 bases and J 7 bases; nucleotides not matched to a gene: 7. CDR3 length: 13 amino acids. The germline gives CDR1 SGHTA, CDR2 FQGNSA. For the CDR3, the DNA is TGTGCCAGCAGCCTGGACAGGGCGCGTGAGCAGTACTTC. It translates to CASSLDRAREQYF.

This clonotype came up many times. This chain connects TRBV5-1 to TRBJ2-1, with 14 bases aligning to TRBD2. Germline-derived CDR1 and CDR2 are SGHRS and YFSETQ. CDR3 size: 15 residues. The J segment lost 9 bases and the V segment lost 5 bases, leaving 7 bases of the junction unmatched. CDR3 region: CASRIGTSGRGEQFF. Here the CDR3 DNA reads TGCGCCAGCAGAATCGGGACTAGCGGGAGAGGTGAGCAGTTCTTC.

This clonotype was counted a few times. This chain connects TRBV19 to TRBJ2-1; 7 nucleotides agree with TRBD2. CDR3 length equals 15 residues. Per the germline V gene, CDR1 is LNHDA and CDR2 is SQIVND (reference sequence). Trimming cost V 3 bases and J 1 base; bases outside gene matches: 3. The CDR3 loop reads CASSIYSGSYNEQFF. CDR3 coding DNA: TGTGCCAGTAGTATCTATAGCGGGTCCTACAATGAGCAGTTCTTC.

This clonotype was picked up a small number of times. V usage is TRBV11-2 and J usage is TRBJ2-3, with TRBD2 matching over 10 bases. The CDR3 length is 14 residues. The ends lost 5 bases at V and 14 bases at J; junction bases unmatched: 13. Germline V gene data show CDR1 as SGHAT and CDR2 as FQNNGV. The CDR3 spells CASSDELTSGIGYF. The DNA of the CDR3 is TGTGCCAGCAGCGACGAACTCACTAGCGGGATTGGGTATTTT.

This clonotype occurred many times. The chain recombines TRBV27 with TRBJ2-4, with 9 nucleotides matching TRBD2. The V gene end was trimmed by 3 bases and the J gene end by 2 bases; junction bases not matched to a gene: 8. The CDR3 spans 17 residues. Germline V gives CDR1 MNHEY, CDR2 SMNVEV (reference sequence). CDR3: CASSLRRTSVSKNIQYF. The CDR3 DNA reads TGTGCCAGCAGTTTGCGAAGGACTAGCGTTTCCAAAAACATTCAGTACTTC.

The V and J genes are TRBV19 and TRBJ1-2, with TRBD1 matching 10 bases. The CDR3 extends over 13 amino acids. The trim removed 7 bases at V and 8 bases at J, leaving 7 bases unmatched. Germline V lookup: CDR1 LNHDA, CDR2 SQIVND (reference sequence). The CDR3 protein is CASTPDRGRGYTF. The CDR3 bases are TGTGCCAGTACCCCGGACAGGGGGAGAGGCTACACCTTC.